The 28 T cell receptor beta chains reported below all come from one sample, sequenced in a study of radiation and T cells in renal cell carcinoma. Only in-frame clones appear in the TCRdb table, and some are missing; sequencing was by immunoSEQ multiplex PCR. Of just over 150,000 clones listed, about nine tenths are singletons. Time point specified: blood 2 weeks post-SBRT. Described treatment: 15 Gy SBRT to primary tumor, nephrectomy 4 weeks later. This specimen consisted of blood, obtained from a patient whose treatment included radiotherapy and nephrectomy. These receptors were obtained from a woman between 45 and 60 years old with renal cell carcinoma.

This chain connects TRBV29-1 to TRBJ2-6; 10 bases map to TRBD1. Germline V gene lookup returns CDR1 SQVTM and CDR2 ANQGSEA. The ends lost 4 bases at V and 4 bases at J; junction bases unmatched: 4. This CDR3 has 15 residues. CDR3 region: CSVGDRGSGANVLTF. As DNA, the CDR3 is TGCAGCGTTGGGGACAGGGGCTCCGGGGCCAACGTCCTGACTTTC.

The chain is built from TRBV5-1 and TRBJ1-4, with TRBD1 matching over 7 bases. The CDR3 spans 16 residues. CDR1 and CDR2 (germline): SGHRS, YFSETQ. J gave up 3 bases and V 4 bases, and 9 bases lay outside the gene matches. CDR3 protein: CASSLEPRGSNEKLFF. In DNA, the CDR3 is TGCGCCAGCAGCCTAGAACCCAGGGGGTCTAATGAAAAACTGTTTTTT.

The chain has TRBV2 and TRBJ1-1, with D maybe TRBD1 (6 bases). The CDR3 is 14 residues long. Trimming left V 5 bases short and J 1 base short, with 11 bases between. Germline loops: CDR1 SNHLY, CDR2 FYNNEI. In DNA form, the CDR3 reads TGTGCCAGCAGTTTTGACAGGAGGAACACTGAAGCTTTCTTT. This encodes CASSFDRRNTEAFF.

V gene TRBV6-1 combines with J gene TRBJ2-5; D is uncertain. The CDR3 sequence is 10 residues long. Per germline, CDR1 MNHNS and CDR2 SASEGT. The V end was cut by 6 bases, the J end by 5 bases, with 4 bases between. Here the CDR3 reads CASRRETQYF. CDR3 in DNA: TGTGCCAGCAGGCGGGAGACCCAGTACTTC.

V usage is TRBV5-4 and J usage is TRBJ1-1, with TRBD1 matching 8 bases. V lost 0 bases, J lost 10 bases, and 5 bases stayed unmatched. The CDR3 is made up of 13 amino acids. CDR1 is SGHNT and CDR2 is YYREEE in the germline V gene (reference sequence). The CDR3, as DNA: TGTGCCAGCAGCTTGGTTGGGACAGGTCGAGCTTTCTTT. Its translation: CASSLVGTGRAFF.

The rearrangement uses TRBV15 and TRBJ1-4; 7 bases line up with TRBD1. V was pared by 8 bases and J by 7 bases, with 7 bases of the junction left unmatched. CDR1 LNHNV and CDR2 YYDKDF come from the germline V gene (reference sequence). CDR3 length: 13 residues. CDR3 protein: CATARGLVEKLFF. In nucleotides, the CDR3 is TGTGCCACCGCTAGGGGGCTGGTTGAAAAACTGTTTTTT.

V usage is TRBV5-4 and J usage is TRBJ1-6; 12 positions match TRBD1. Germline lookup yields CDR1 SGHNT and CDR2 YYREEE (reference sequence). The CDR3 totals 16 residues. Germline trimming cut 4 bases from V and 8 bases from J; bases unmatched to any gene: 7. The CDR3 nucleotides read TGTGCCAGCAGCCCGGGACAGGGGGCGTCATATTCACCCCTCCACTTT. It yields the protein CASSPGQGASYSPLHF. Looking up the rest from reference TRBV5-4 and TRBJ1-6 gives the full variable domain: ETGVTQSPTHLIKTRGQQVTLRCSSQSGHNTVSWYQQALGQGPQFIFQYYREEENGRGNFPPRFSGLQFPNYSSELNVNALELDDSALYLCASSPGQGASYSPLHFGNGTRLTVT.

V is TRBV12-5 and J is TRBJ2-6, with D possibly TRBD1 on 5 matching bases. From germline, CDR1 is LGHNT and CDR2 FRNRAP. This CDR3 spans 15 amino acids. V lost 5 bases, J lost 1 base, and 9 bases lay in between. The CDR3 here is CASGQGQSGANVLTF. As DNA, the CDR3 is TGTGCTAGTGGTCAAGGACAATCTGGGGCCAACGTCCTGACTTTC.

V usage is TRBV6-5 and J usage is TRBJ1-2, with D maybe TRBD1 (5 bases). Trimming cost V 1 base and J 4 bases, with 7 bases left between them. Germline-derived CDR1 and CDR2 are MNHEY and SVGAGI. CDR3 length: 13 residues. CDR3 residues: CASSYLDTYGYTF. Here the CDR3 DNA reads TGTGCCAGCAGTTACTTGGACACCTATGGCTACACCTTC.

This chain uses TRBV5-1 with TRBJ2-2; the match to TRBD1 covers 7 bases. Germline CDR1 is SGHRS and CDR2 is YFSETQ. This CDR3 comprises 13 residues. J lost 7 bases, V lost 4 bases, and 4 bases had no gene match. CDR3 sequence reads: CASSPDRVGELFF. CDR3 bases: TGCGCCAGCAGCCCCGACAGGGTCGGGGAGCTGTTTTTT.

CDR3: CASSPQGAGGNQPQHF. The CDR3 nucleotides read TGTGCCAGCTCACCCCAGGGGGCAGGAGGCAATCAGCCCCAGCATTTT. V and J are TRBV18 and TRBJ1-5; 8 bases line up with TRBD1. V lost 3 bases, J lost 2 bases, and 6 bases stayed unmatched. This CDR3 comprises 16 residues. Germline CDR1 is KGHSH and CDR2 is LQKENI.

This CDR3 is CASSIQPGQGPLNTEAFF. The CDR3 DNA follows: TGTGCCAGCTCAATCCAACCGGGACAAGGTCCCCTTAACACTGAAGCTTTCTTT. The chain couples TRBV18 to TRBJ1-1, with D possibly being TRBD1 (6 bases). The ends were cut back, 5 bases at V and 2 bases at J, with 24 bases in the middle. In germline, CDR1 is KGHSH, CDR2 LQKENI. The CDR3 contains 18 residues.

The CDR3: CASSDRVQGKLFF. The CDR3 DNA reads as TGTGCCAGCAGCGACAGGGTTCAGGGAAAACTGTTTTTT. The J gene is TRBJ1-4, the V gene TRBV7-2; 7 bases line up with TRBD1. V trimming: 5 bases; J trimming: 10 bases; junction bases outside the gene matches: 7. The germline V gene encodes CDR1 SGHTA and CDR2 FQGNSA. This CDR3 spans 13 amino acids.

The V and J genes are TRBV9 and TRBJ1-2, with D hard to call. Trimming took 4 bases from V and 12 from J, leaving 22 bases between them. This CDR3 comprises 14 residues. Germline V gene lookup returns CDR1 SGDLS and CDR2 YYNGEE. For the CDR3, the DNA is TGTGCCAGCAGCCCGACGAATTCTCTCATGGCTAACACCTTC. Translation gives CASSPTNSLMANTF.

This CDR3 reads CASSLRQAYGYTF. As DNA, the CDR3 is TGTGCCAGCAGCTTACGACAGGCTTATGGCTACACCTTC. The chain uses TRBV5-6 and TRBJ1-2, with D perhaps matching TRBD1 (6 bases). CDR1 SGHDT and CDR2 YYEEEE come from the germline V gene. This CDR3 contains 13 residues. Trimming cost V 2 bases and J 5 bases, with 10 bases left between them.

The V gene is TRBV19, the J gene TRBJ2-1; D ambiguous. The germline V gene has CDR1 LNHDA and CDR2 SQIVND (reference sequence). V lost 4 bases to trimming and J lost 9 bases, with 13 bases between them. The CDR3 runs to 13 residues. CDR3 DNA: TGTGCCAGTAGTAAGCAACAAATTGGTGAGCAGTTCTTC. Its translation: CASSKQQIGEQFF.

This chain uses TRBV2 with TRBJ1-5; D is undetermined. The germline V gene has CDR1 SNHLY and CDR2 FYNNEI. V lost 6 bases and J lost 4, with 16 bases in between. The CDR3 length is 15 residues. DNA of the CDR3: TGTGCCAGCAGCGCCGACCCGACGTTGAATCAGCCCCAGCATTTT. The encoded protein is CASSADPTLNQPQHF.

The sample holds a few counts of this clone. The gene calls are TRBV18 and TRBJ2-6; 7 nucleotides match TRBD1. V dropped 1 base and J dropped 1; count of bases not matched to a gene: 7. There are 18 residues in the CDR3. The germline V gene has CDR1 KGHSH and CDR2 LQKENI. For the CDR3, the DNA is TGTGCCAGCTCACCACAGGGGGCTATCGTGTCTGGGGCCAACGTCCTGACTTTC. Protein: CASSPQGAIVSGANVLTF.

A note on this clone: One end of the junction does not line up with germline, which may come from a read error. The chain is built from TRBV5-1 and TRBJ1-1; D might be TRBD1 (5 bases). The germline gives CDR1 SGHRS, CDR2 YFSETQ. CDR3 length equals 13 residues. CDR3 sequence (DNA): TGTGCCAGCAAGCGGGGCATGAACACTGAAGCTTTCTTT. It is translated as CASKRGMNTEAFF.

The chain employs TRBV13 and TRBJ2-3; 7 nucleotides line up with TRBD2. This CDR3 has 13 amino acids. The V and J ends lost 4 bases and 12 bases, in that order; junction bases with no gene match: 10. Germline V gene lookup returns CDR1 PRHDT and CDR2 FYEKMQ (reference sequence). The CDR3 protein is CASSSPAGDLQYF. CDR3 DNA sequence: TGTGCCAGCAGCTCCCCGGCGGGGGATCTACAGTATTTT.

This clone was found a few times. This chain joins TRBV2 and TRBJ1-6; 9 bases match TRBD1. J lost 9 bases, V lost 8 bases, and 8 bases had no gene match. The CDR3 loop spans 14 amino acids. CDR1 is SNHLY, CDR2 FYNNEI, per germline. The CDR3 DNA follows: TGTGCCAGCCGTCGACAGGGGGTCGGTTCACCCCTCCACTTT. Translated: CASRRQGVGSPLHF.

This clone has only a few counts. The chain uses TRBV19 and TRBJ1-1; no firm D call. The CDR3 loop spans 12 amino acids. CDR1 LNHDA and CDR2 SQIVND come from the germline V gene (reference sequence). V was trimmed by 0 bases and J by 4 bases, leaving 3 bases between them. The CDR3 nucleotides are TGTGCCAGTAGTATAGACCCCACTGAAGCTTTCTTT. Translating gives CASSIDPTEAFF. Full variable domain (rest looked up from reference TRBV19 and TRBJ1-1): DGGITQSPKYLFRKEGQNVTLSCEQNLNHDAMYWYRQDPGQGLRLIYYSQIVNDFQKGDIAEGYSVSREKKESFPLTVTSAQKNPTAFYLCASSIDPTEAFFGQGTRLTVV.

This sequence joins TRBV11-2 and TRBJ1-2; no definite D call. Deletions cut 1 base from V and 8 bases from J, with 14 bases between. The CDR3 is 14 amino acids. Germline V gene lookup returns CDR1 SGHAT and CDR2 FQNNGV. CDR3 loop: CASSLVDGAGGYTF. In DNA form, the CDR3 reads TGTGCCAGCAGCTTAGTCGACGGAGCTGGCGGCTACACCTTC. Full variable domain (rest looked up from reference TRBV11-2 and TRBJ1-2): EAGVAQSPRYKIIEKRQSVAFWCNPISGHATLYWYQQILGQGPKLLIQFQNNGVVDDSQLPKDRFSAERLKGVDSTLKIQPAKLEDSAVYLCASSLVDGAGGYTFGSGTRLTVV.

CDR3 residues: CASSFSTEATTEAFF. DNA of the CDR3: TGCGCCAGCAGCTTTTCGACCGAGGCAACCACTGAAGCTTTCTTT. The chain has TRBV5-1 and TRBJ1-1; D is uncertain. V lost 2 bases, J lost 4 bases, and 15 bases lay in between. Germline CDR1 and CDR2: SGHRS and YFSETQ. CDR3 length equals 15 residues.

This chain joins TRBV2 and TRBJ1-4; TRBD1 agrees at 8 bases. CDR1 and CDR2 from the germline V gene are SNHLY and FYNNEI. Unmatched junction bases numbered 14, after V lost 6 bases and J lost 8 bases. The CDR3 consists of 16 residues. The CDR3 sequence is CASRGGTGGLREKLFF. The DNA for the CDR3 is TGTGCCAGCAGGGGGGGGACAGGCGGCCTTCGGGAAAAACTGTTTTTT.

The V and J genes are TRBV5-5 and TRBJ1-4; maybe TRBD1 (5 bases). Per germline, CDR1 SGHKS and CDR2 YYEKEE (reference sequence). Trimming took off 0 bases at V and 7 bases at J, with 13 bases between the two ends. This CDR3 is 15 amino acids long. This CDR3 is CASSLVAGPGEKLFF. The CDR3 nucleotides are TGTGCCAGCAGCTTGGTGGCGGGGCCCGGTGAAAAACTGTTTTTT.

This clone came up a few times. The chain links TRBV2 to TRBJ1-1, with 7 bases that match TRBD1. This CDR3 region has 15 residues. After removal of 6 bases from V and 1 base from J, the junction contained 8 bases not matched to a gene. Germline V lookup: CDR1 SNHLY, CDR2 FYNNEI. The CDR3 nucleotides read TGTGCCAGCAGACCACAGGGGACGGGGAACACTGAAGCTTTCTTT. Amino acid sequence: CASRPQGTGNTEAFF. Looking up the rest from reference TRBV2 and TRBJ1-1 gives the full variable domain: EPEVTQTPSHQVTQMGQEVILRCVPISNHLYFYWYRQILGQKVEFLVSFYNNEISEKSEIFDDQFSVERPDGSNFTLKIRSTKLEDSAMYFCASRPQGTGNTEAFFGQGTRLTVV.

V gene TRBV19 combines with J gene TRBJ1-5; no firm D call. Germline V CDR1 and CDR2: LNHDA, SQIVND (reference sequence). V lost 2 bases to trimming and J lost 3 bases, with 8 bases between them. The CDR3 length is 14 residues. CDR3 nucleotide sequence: TGTGCCAGTAGTATATGGCAGATCAATCAGCCCCAGCATTTT. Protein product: CASSIWQINQPQHF. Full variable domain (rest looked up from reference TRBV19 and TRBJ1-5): DGGITQSPKYLFRKEGQNVTLSCEQNLNHDAMYWYRQDPGQGLRLIYYSQIVNDFQKGDIAEGYSVSREKKESFPLTVTSAQKNPTAFYLCASSIWQINQPQHFGDGTRLSIL.